This passage covers 11 T cell receptor beta chains from one sample sequenced in a study of vaccination effects on CD4 cells after COVID-19. Clones were read by immunoSEQ multiplex PCR, and TCRdb kept only the in-frame ones, dropping some. The table has roughly 71,000 clones, about 81% seen once. Ahead of sequencing, the ViraFEST assay grew antigen-specific CD4+ T cells using viral peptide pools. Isolation of CD4+ T cells took place after around 10 days of culture. Participants each got two BNT162b2 or mRNA-1273 vaccine doses. No cognate antigen is known for these TCRs. Here the sequenced sample was CD4+ T cells from PBMCs cultured with HCoV-229E spike peptides, taken after COVID-19 vaccination. The receptors shown here come from a human donor who received a COVID-19 vaccine.

The rearrangement links TRBV6-5 to TRBJ1-1; perhaps TRBD1 as D (6 bases). CDR3 length: 13 residues. The germline V gene encodes CDR1 MNHEY and CDR2 SVGAGI. Trimming took off 6 bases at V and 8 bases at J, with 16 bases between the two ends. The CDR3 reads CASSRNTGYEAFF. CDR3 DNA sequence: TGTGCCAGCAGCCGCAATACAGGGTACGAAGCTTTCTTT.

V and J are TRBV10-2 and TRBJ2-1, with a possible D match to TRBD2 (6 bases). V lost 6 bases to trimming and J lost 0 bases, with 24 bases between them. The V gene's germline CDR1 is WSHSY and CDR2 SAAADI. CDR3 length: 19 residues. The CDR3 DNA is TGCGCCAGCAGAGGGACTCTCCGCTCCAAGGAGGGCTCCTACAATGAGCAGTTCTTC. Its translation: CASRGTLRSKEGSYNEQFF.

The chain links TRBV18 to TRBJ1-2; D not certain. V shed 3 bases and J shed 1 base, with 15 bases lying between them. The CDR3 consists of 16 residues. The germline CDR1 and CDR2 sequences are KGHSH and LQKENI. As DNA, the CDR3 is TGTGCCAGCTCACCGTCTGCGAGCCCTATTAACTATGGCTACACCTTC. This codes for CASSPSASPINYGYTF.

The chain joins TRBV2 to TRBJ1-4; a possible D gene is TRBD1 (6 bases). The germline CDR1 and CDR2 sequences are SNHLY and FYNNEI. The ends were cut back, 2 bases at V and 9 bases at J, with 22 bases in the middle. The CDR3 consists of 17 residues. The CDR3 coding sequence is TGTGCCAGCAGTGAATCCCGGGGGGCTGGGGGATCGAAAAAACTGTTTTTT. Its protein is CASSESRGAGGSKKLFF.

This chain uses TRBV19 with TRBJ2-5; D may be TRBD1 (6 bases). The V gene's germline CDR1 is LNHDA and CDR2 SQIVND (reference sequence). The CDR3 consists of 17 residues. Trimming removed 4 bases from V and 0 bases from J, with 18 bases in between. The CDR3 DNA reads as TGTGCCAGTAGTAGTCGAGGACAGCTCCAAAACCAAGAGACCCAGTACTTC. Translated, it gives CASSSRGQLQNQETQYF.

This chain connects TRBV19 to TRBJ1-5; unclear D gene. This CDR3 is built from 15 residues. In germline, CDR1 is LNHDA, CDR2 SQIVND (reference sequence). Trimming shortened V by 7 bases and J by 6 bases, and 19 bases separated the two germline ends. Here the CDR3 reads CASTLTWEAGQPQHF. The CDR3 coding sequence is TGTGCCAGTACCTTAACCTGGGAGGCGGGTCAGCCCCAGCATTTT.

The J gene is TRBJ2-7, the V gene TRBV6-5; 10 bases are a match to TRBD1. This CDR3 has 13 amino acids. The V gene's germline CDR1 is MNHEY and CDR2 SVGAGI. Trimming cost V 6 bases and J 3 bases; bases outside gene matches: 2. CDR3 bases: TGTGCCAGCAGCCGGGACAGGGGCTACGAGCAGTACGTC. Translated: CASSRDRGYEQYV.

The chain links TRBV19 to TRBJ1-2; D is possibly TRBD1 (5 bases). Germline lookup yields CDR1 LNHDA and CDR2 SQIVND (reference sequence). The CDR3 is 13 residues long. Trimming stripped 9 bases from V and 0 bases from J, with 11 bases between. The DNA of the CDR3 is TGTGCCAGCACAGGAACAGCTAACTATGGCTACACCTTC. Residues: CASTGTANYGYTF.

The chain recombines TRBV30 with TRBJ2-5; TRBD1 is a possible D gene (7 bases). The CDR3 is made up of 13 amino acids. In germline, CDR1 is GTSNPN, CDR2 SVGIG (reference sequence). Trimming took off 2 bases at V and 5 bases at J, with 12 bases between the two ends. DNA of the CDR3: TGTGCCTGGAGTAGGCCAGGGGGGGAGACCCAGTACTTC. Translated: CAWSRPGGETQYF. Variable domain in full (rest from reference TRBV30 and TRBJ2-5): SQTIHQWPATLVQPVGSPLSLECTVEGTSNPNLYWYRQAAGRGLQLLFYSVGIGQISSEVPQNLSASRPQDRQFILSSKKLLLSDSGFYLCAWSRPGGETQYFGPGTRLLVL.

The V and J genes are TRBV6-5 and TRBJ1-1, with D perhaps matching TRBD1 (5 bases). There are 13 residues in the CDR3. Germline CDR1 reads MNHEY; CDR2 reads SVGAGI. Trimming took off 4 bases at V and 4 bases at J, with 10 bases between the two ends. CDR3 DNA: TGTGCCAGCAGTTCCATTCAGGGCACTGAAGCTTTCTTT. It specifies CASSSIQGTEAFF.

V usage is TRBV7-3 and J usage is TRBJ2-3; D ambiguous. The CDR3 is 13 amino acids. Germline values: CDR1 SGHTA, CDR2 FQGTGA. V gave up 4 bases and J gave up 4 bases, with 9 bases separating them. The CDR3 DNA sequence: TGTGCCAGCAGCTCCGGTCGGGCAGATACGCAGTATTTT. Encoded protein: CASSSGRADTQYF.